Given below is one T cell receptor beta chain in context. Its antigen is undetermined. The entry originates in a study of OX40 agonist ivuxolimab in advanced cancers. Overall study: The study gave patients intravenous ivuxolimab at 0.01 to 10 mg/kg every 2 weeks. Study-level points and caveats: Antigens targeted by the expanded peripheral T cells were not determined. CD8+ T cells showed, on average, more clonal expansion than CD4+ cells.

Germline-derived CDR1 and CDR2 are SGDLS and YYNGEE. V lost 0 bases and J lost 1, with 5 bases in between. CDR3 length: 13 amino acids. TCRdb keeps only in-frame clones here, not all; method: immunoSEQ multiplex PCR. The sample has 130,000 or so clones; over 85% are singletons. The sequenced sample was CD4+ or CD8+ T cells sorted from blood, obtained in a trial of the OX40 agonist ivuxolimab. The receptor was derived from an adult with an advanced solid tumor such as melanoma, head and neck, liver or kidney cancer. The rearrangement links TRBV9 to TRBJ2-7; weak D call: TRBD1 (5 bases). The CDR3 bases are TGTGCCAGCAGCGTAGGACAGTCCTACGAGCAGTACTTC. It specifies CASSVGQSYEQYF.